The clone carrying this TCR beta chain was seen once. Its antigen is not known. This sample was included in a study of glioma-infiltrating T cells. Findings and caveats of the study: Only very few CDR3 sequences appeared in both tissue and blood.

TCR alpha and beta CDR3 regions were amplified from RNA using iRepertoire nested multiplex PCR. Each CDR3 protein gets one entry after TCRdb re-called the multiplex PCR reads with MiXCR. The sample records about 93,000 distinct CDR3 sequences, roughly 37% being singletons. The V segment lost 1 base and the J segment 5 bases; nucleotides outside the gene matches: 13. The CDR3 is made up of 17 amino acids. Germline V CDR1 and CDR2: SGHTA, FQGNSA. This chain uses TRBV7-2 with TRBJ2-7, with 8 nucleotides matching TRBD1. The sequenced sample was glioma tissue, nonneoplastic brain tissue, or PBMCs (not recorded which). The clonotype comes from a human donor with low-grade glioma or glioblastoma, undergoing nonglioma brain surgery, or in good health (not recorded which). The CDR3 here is CASSLEVGAGQGHEQYF. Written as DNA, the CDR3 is TGTGCCAGCAGCTTAGAAGTGGGGGCAGGACAGGGCCACGAGCAGTACTTC.